This T cell receptor (beta chain) was observed in a study of T cell repertoires in cytomegalovirus infection. Turning to the study itself: Public TCR beta signatures indicated both CMV infection and matching HLA type.

In TCRdb, the reads were re-called with MiXCR into one record per CDR3 protein. The sample lists approximately 200,000 distinct CDR3 sequences; roughly 27% were seen once. The germline V gene has CDR1 SGHRS and CDR2 YFSETQ. V lost 0 bases to trimming and J lost 4 bases; unmatched junction nucleotides: 3. The length of the CDR3 is 15 residues. Turning to this clonotype: Its cognate antigen is unknown.

General study findings and limits: Carriage of CMV together with the relevant HLA was identifiable through cumulative public TCR beta family frequency.

This clonotype originated in a human donor in good health (CMV status not recorded). Some clones in this sample may be carry-over from other donors' samples. The gene calls are TRBV5-1 and TRBJ1-4; 7 bases agree with TRBD1. Specimen: PBMCs. The CDR3 spells CASSLGGTDNEKLFF. DNA of the CDR3: TGCGCCAGCAGCTTGGGCGGGACAGATAATGAAAAACTGTTTTTT.